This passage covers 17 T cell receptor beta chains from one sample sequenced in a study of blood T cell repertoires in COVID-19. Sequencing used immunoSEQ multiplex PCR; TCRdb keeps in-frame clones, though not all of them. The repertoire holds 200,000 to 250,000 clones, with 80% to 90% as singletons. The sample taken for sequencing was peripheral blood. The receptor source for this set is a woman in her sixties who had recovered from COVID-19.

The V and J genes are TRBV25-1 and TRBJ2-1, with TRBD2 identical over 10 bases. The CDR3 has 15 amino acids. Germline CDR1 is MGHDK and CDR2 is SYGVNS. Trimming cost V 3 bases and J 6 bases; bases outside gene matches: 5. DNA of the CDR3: TGTGCCAGCAGTGAGGTAGCGGGGGGAGCCAATGAGCAGTTCTTC. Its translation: CASSEVAGGANEQFF.

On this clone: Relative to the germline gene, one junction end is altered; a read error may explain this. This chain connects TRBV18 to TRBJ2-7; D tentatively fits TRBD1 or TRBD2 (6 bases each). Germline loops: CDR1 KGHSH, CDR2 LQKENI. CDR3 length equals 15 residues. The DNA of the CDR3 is TGTGCCCGCTCACCAGGGGCGGGGATCGTCTACGAGCAGTACTTC. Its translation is CARSPGAGIVYEQYF. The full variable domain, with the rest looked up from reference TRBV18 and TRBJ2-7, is NAGVMQNPRHLVRRRGQEARLRCSPMKGHSHVYWYRQLPEEGLKFMVYLQKENIIDESGMPKERFSAEFPKEGPSILRIQQVVRGDSAAYFCARSPGAGIVYEQYFGPGTRLTVT.

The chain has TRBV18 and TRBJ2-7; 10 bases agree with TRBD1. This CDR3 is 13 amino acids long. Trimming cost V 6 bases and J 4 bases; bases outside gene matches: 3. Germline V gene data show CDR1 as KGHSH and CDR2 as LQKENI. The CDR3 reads CASSTGGDYEQYF. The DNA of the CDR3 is TGTGCCAGCTCGACAGGGGGCGATTACGAGCAGTACTTC.

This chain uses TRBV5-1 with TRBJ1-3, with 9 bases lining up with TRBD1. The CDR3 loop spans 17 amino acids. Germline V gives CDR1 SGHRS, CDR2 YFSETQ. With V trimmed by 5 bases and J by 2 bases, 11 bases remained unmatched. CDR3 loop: CASRPGQGHQTGNTIYF. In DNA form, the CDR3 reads TGCGCCAGCAGGCCGGGACAGGGTCATCAGACTGGAAACACCATATATTTT.

The CDR3: CASSLFRVRGYTF. CDR3 coding DNA: TGTGCCAGCAGCTTATTCAGGGTGCGCGGCTACACCTTC. V usage is TRBV11-2 and J usage is TRBJ1-2, with D tentatively TRBD1 (5 bases). This CDR3 contains 13 residues. CDR1 and CDR2 (germline): SGHAT, FQNNGV. Trimming pared 2 bases from V and 8 bases from J, leaving 12 bases between.

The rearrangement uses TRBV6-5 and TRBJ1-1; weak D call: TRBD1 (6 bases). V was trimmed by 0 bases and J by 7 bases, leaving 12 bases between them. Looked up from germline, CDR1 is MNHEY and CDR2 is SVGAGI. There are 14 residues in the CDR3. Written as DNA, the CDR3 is TGTGCCAGCAGTTACTCGAGACAGGAGATTGAAGCTTTCTTT. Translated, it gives CASSYSRQEIEAFF.

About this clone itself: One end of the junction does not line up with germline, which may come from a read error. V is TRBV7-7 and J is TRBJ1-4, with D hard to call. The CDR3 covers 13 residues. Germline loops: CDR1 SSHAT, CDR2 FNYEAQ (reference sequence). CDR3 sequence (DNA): TGTGCTAGCAGCCAGGACTGGCGTGGAAAACTGTTTTTT. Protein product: CASSQDWRGKLFF.

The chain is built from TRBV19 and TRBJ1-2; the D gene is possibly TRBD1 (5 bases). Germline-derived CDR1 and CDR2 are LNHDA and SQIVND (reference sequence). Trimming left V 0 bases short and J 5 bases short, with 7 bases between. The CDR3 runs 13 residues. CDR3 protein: CASSIDQGYGYTF. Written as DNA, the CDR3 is TGTGCCAGTAGTATAGACCAGGGTTATGGCTACACCTTC.

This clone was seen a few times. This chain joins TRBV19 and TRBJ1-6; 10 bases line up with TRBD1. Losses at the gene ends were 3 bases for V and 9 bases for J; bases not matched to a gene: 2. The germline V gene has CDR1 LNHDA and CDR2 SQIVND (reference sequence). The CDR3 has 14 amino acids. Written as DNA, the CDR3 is TGTGCCAGTAGTATGGGACAGGGGTCTTCACCCCTCCACTTT. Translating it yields CASSMGQGSSPLHF. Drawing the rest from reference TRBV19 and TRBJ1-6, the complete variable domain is DGGITQSPKYLFRKEGQNVTLSCEQNLNHDAMYWYRQDPGQGLRLIYYSQIVNDFQKGDIAEGYSVSREKKESFPLTVTSAQKNPTAFYLCASSMGQGSSPLHFGNGTRLTVT.

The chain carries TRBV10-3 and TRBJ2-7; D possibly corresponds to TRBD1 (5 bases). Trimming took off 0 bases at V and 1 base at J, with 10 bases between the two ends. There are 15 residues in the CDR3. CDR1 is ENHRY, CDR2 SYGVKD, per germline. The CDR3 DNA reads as TGTGCCATCAGTGAGTCAGTTCCAGGGTCCTACGAGCAGTACTTC. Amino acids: CAISESVPGSYEQYF.

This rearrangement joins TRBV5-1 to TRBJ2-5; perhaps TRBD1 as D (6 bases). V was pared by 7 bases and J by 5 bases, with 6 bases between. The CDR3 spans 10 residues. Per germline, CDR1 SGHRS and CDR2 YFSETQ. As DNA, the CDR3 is TGCGCCAGCGGGGGCGAGACCCAGTACTTC. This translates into CASGGETQYF.

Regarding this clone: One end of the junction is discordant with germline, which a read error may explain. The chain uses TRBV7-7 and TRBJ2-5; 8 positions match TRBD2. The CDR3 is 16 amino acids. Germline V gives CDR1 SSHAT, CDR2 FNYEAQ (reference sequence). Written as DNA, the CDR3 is TGTGCTAGCAGCAAAGGACTAAGCGGGGGAGGCGAGACCCAGTACTTC. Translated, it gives CASSKGLSGGGETQYF.

The CDR3: CASSLALGLTQETQYF. The CDR3 coding sequence is TGTGCCAGCAGCTTAGCGCTGGGACTCACACAAGAGACCCAGTACTTC. This sequence joins TRBV7-9 and TRBJ2-5, with a possible D match to TRBD2 (6 bases). The CDR3 is made up of 16 amino acids. V lost 0 bases, J lost 2 bases, and 13 bases lay in between. Germline-derived CDR1 and CDR2 are SEHNR and FQNEAQ (reference sequence).

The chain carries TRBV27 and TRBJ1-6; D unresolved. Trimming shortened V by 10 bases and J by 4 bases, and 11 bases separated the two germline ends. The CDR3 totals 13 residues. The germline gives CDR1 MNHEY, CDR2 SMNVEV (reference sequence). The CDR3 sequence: CATGSGYNSPLHF. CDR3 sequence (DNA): TGTGCCACCGGGTCGGGGTATAATTCACCCCTCCACTTT.

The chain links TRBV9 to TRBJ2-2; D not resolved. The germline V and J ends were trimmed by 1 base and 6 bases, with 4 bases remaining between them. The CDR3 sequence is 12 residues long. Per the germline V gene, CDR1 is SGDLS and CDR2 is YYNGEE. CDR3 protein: CASSVLPGELFF. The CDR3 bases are TGTGCCAGCAGCGTACTCCCCGGGGAGCTGTTTTTT. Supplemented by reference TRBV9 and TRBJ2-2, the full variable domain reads DSGVTQTPKHLITATGQRVTLRCSPRSGDLSVYWYQQSLDQGLQFLIQYYNGEERAKGNILERFSAQQFPDLHSELNLSSLELGDSALYFCASSVLPGELFFGEGSRLTVL.

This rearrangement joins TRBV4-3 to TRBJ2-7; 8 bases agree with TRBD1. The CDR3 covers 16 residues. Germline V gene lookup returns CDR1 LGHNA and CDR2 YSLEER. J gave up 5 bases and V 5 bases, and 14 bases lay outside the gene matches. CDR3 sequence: CASSEATGTGFHEQYF. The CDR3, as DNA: TGCGCCAGCAGCGAAGCCACCGGGACAGGTTTCCACGAGCAGTACTTC.

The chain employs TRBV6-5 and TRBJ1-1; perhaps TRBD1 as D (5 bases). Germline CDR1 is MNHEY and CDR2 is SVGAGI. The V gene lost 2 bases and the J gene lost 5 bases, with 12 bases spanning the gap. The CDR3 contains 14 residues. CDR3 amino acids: CASSYVGGGTEAFF. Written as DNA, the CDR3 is TGTGCCAGCAGTTACGTTGGGGGAGGGACTGAAGCTTTCTTT.